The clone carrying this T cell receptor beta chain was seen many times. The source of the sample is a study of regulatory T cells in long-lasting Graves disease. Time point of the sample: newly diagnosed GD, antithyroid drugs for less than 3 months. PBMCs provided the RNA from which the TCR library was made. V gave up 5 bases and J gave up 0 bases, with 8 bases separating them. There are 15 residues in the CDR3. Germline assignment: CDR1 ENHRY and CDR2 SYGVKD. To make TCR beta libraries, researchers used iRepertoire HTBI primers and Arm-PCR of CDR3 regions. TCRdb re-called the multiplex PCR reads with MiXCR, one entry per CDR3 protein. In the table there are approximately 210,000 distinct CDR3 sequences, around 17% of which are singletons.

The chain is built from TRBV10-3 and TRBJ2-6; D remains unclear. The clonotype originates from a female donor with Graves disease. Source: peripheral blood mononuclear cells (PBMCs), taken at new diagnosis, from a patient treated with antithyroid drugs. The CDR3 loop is CAISSEVSGANVLTF. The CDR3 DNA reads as TGTGCCATCAGTTCAGAAGTCTCTGGGGCCAACGTCCTGACTTTC.